The 8 T cell receptor beta chains below come from one sample, sequenced in a study of radiotherapy plus CTLA-4 blockade in lung cancer. TCRdb's copy holds only in-frame clones and misses some; the assay was immunoSEQ multiplex PCR. This table holds more than 95,000 clones, roughly 79% found once. This material consisted of peripheral blood, taken from a patient treated with radiotherapy plus ipilimumab. Source of these receptors: a human donor with non-small cell lung cancer who had a partial response to radiotherapy plus ipilimumab. Some clones in this sample may be carry-over from other donors' samples.

This clone has a handful of counts. The gene calls are TRBV5-5 and TRBJ2-3; TRBD2 aligns across 12 bases. The trim removed 4 bases at V and 6 bases at J, leaving 9 bases unmatched. CDR1 and CDR2 (germline): SGHKS, YYEKEE (reference sequence). The CDR3 contains 16 residues. The CDR3 reads CASSAGLAGAQDTQYF. CDR3 sequence (DNA): TGTGCCAGCAGCGCGGGACTAGCGGGTGCCCAGGATACGCAGTATTTT.

The rearrangement uses TRBV5-4 and TRBJ2-1, with 7 bases lining up with TRBD2. V was clipped by 0 bases and J by 0 bases; unmatched bases: 3. This CDR3 has 16 residues. The germline CDR1 and CDR2 sequences are SGHNT and YYREEE (reference sequence). The CDR3 DNA is TGTGCCAGCAGCTTGGTGGCTAGCGGCTCCTACAATGAGCAGTTCTTC. Translation gives CASSLVASGSYNEQFF.

This clone was detected only once. The chain employs TRBV5-1 and TRBJ2-1; TRBD2 aligns across 9 bases. Germline loops: CDR1 SGHRS, CDR2 YFSETQ. The CDR3 has 15 residues. With V trimmed by 4 bases and J by 2 bases, 4 bases remained unmatched. DNA for the CDR3: TGCGCCAGCAGCGGGACTAGCTCCCCCTACAATGAGCAGTTCTTC. Its protein is CASSGTSSPYNEQFF.

This chain connects TRBV5-1 to TRBJ2-3, with 8 bases matching TRBD2. With 5 bases clipped from V and 2 bases from J, the junction kept 10 bases outside the gene matches. Germline CDR1 SGHRS, CDR2 YFSETQ. There are 16 residues in the CDR3. CDR3 sequence (DNA): TGCGCCAGCAGATATATTAGCGGGGACTCCACAGATACGCAGTATTTT. Translating gives CASRYISGDSTDTQYF.

This chain uses TRBV7-2 with TRBJ1-5; the D gene is possibly TRBD1 (6 bases). Trimming took 0 bases from V and 8 from J, leaving 14 bases between them. Germline CDR1 reads SGHTA; CDR2 reads FQGNSA. The CDR3 is made up of 15 amino acids. This chain's CDR3 is CASSLAGGAYEPQHF. CDR3 in DNA: TGTGCCAGCAGCTTAGCCGGGGGGGCCTATGAGCCCCAGCATTTT.

This chain connects TRBV10-2 to TRBJ2-1, with D maybe TRBD2 (5 bases). Trimming stripped 6 bases from V and 3 bases from J, with 12 bases between. Germline assignment: CDR1 WSHSY and CDR2 SAAADI. The CDR3 runs to 14 residues. The CDR3: CASSRGPGYNEQFF. The CDR3 bases are TGCGCCAGCAGCCGAGGGCCAGGCTACAATGAGCAGTTCTTC.

The genes are TRBV19 and TRBJ2-2; D possibly corresponds to TRBD2 (6 bases). CDR3 length equals 15 residues. Germline V gene data show CDR1 as LNHDA and CDR2 as SQIVND (reference sequence). V was trimmed by 6 bases and J by 5 bases, leaving 16 bases between them. CDR3 coding DNA: TGTGCCAGTAGCTTTCGCGGGACTCTTACCGGGGAGCTGTTTTTT. Protein: CASSFRGTLTGELFF.

The J gene is TRBJ1-6, the V gene TRBV4-1; 8 bases line up with TRBD1. The J segment lost 6 bases and the V segment lost 3 bases, leaving 4 bases of the junction unmatched. The germline V gene encodes CDR1 MGHRA and CDR2 YSYEKL. The CDR3 sequence is 15 residues long. The CDR3 loop is CASSQGQATNSPLHF. The CDR3 bases are TGCGCCAGCAGCCAGGGACAGGCAACTAATTCACCCCTCCACTTT.